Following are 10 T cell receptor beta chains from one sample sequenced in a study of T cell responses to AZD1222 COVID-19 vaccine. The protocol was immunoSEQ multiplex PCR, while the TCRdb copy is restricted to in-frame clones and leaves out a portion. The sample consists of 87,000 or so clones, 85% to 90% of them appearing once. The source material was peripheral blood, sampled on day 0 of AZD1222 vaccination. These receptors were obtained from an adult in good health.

In nucleotides, the CDR3 is TGTGCCAGCAGCAATCCGGTGGGACTGGGAGGAAACACCATATATTTT. This translates into CASSNPVGLGGNTIYF. The rearrangement links TRBV7-6 to TRBJ1-3; a possible D gene is TRBD1 (5 bases). The V gene's germline CDR1 is SGHVS and CDR2 FNYEAQ. V dropped 5 bases and J dropped 4 bases, with 18 bases sitting between them. The CDR3 runs to 16 residues.

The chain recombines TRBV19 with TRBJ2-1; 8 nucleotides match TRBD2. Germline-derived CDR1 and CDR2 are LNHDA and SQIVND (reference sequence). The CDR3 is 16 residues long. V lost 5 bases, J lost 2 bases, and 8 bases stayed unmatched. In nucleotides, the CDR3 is TGTGCCAGTAGTGCCATGGGGCGGGGGGCCTACAATGAGCAGTTCTTC. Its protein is CASSAMGRGAYNEQFF.

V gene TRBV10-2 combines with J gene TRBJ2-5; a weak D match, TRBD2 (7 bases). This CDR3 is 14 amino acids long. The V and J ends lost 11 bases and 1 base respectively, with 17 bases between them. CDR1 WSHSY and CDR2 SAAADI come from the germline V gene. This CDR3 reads CASVGGLFQETQYF. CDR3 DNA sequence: TGCGCCTCAGTGGGGGGGCTCTTCCAAGAGACCCAGTACTTC.

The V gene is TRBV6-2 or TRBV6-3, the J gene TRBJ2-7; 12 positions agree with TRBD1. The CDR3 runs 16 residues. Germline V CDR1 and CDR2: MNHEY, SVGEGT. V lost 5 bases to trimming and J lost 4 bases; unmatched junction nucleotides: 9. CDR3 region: CASSTSRDRGRYEQYF. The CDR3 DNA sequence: TGTGCCAGCAGTACCTCCCGGGACAGGGGGCGTTACGAGCAGTACTTC.

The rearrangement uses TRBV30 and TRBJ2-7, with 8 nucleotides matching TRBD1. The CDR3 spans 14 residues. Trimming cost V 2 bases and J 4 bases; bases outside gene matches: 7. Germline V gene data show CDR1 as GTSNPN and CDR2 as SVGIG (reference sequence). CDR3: CAWSSGRGRYEQYF. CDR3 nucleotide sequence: TGTGCCTGGAGTTCTGGCAGGGGGCGATACGAGCAGTACTTC.

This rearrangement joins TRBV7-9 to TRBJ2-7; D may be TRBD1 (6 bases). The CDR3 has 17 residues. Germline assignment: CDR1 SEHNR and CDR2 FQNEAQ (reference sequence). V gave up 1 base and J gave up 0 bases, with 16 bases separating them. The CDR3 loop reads CASSLVSSGVDSYEQYF. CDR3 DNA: TGTGCCAGCAGCTTAGTTAGTTCAGGGGTCGACTCCTACGAGCAGTACTTC.

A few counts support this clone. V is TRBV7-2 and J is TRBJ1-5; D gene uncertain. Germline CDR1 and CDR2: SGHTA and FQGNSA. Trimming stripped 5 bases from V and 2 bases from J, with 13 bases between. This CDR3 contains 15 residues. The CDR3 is CASSPGSDGNQPQHF. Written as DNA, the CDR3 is TGTGCCAGCAGCCCCGGCTCAGACGGCAATCAGCCCCAGCATTTT. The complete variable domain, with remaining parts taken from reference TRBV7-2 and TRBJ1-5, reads GAGVSQSPSNKVTEKGKDVELRCDPISGHTALYWYRQSLGQGLEFLIYFQGNSAPDKSGLPSDRFSAERTGGSVSTLTIQRTQQEDSAVYLCASSPGSDGNQPQHFGDGTRLSIL.

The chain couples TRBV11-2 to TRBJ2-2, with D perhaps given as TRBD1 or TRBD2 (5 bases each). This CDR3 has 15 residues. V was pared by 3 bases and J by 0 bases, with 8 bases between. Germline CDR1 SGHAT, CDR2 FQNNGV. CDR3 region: CASSLGTANTGELFF. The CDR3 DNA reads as TGTGCCAGCAGCTTGGGGACGGCGAACACCGGGGAGCTGTTTTTT.

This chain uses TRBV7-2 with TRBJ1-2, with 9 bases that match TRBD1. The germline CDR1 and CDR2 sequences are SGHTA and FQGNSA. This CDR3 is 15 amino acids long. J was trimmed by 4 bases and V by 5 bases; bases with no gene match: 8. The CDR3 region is CASSPQGALGYGYTF. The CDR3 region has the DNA TGTGCCAGCAGCCCACAGGGGGCGCTCGGCTATGGCTACACCTTC.

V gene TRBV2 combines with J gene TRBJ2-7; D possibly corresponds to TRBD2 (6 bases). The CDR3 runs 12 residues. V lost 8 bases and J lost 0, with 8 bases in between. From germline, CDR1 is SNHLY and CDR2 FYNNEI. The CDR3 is CASFGGSYEQYF. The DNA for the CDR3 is TGTGCCAGCTTCGGGGGCTCCTACGAGCAGTACTTC.